The rows below give T cell receptor beta chains drawn from one sample of a study of T cells after yellow fever vaccination. TCRdb analysed the 5' RACE reads with MiXCR anew, one entry per CDR3 protein. The data show approximately 150,000 distinct CDR3 sequences, 6.2% seen once. Sequenced material: CD4+ T cells sorted from PBMCs, taken on the day of the first yellow fever vaccination. These receptors were collected from a man between 18 and 29 years old who received the YFV17D yellow fever vaccine. Each CDR3 is given with its conserved first and last residue. A D gene is named only where the DNA matches it firmly. Rows may omit the clone size; those that give it use once, few, many or a size class.

NA	few	TRBV7-2	TRBJ1-2	CASSLERGIGYTF	TGTGCCAGCAGCTTAGAGAGGGGAATCGGCTACACCTTC
TRBD1	NA	TRBV5-1	TRBJ2-2	CAISNGQGTSGELFF	TGCGCCATCAGCAACGGACAGGGGACGTCCGGGGAGCTGTTTTTT
NA	many	TRBV5-1	TRBJ1-6	CASSLESGTNSPLHF	TGCGCCAGCAGCTTGGAATCAGGGACTAATTCACCCCTCCACTTT
NA	NA	TRBV7-9	TRBJ2-2	CARGPGLLRTGELFF	TGTGCCAGGGGCCCCGGGCTCCTCCGCACCGGGGAGCTGTTTTTT
NA	NA	TRBV7-2	TRBJ2-3	CASSLRGGAGTDTQYF	TGTGCCAGCAGCTTAAGGGGGGGCGCGGGCACAGATACGCAGTATTTT
NA	many	TRBV5-1	TRBJ2-1	CASSVDPRNNEQFF	TGCGCCAGCAGCGTCGACCCTAGGAACAATGAGCAGTTCTTC
NA	many	TRBV5-1	TRBJ2-3	CASSFGGTGLTDTQYF	TGCGCCAGCAGCTTTGGAGGTACGGGATTAACAGATACGCAGTATTTT
TRBD1	NA	TRBV2	TRBJ1-2	CASTQGRYGYTF	TGTGCCAGTACACAGGGGAGGTATGGCTACACCTTC
TRBD1	many	TRBV20-1	TRBJ2-7	CSASADRVHEQYF	TGCAGTGCTAGCGCGGACAGGGTACACGAGCAGTACTTC
NA	many	TRBV19	TRBJ1-6	CASSGGARGSPLHF	TGTGCCAGTAGTGGCGGGGCGCGGGGTTCACCCCTCCACTTT
TRBD1	many	TRBV4-3	TRBJ1-2	CASSQTGTGGRGYTF	TGCGCCAGCAGCCAAACCGGGACAGGTGGAAGAGGCTACACCTTC
NA	many	TRBV18	TRBJ2-3	CASSPPEGKDTQYF	TGTGCCAGCTCACCACCCGAGGGGAAAGATACGCAGTATTTT
NA	NA	TRBV5-1	TRBJ2-4	CASSLGAGQKGIAKNIQYF	TGCGCCAGCAGCTTGGGGGCGGGACAGAAAGGGATAGCCAAAAACATTCAGTACTTC
NA	NA	TRBV7-9	TRBJ1-6	CASSLRTALYNSPLHF	TGTGCCAGCAGCCTCCGGACAGCCCTCTATAATTCACCCCTCCACTTT
TRBD1	many	TRBV18	TRBJ2-5	CASSPRDRGQETQYF	TGTGCCAGCTCACCACGGGACAGGGGACAAGAGACCCAGTACTTC
NA	few	TRBV11-2	TRBJ1-2	CASSFSQDPEGYGYTF	TGTGCCAGCAGCTTTTCTCAGGACCCAGAGGGCTATGGCTACACCTTC
TRBD2	few	TRBV5-1	TRBJ2-1	CASSPIAGNPLDEQFF	TGCGCCAGCAGCCCAATAGCGGGGAACCCTTTGGATGAGCAGTTCTTC
NA	many	TRBV7-9	TRBJ2-5	CASSLRQTQETQYF	TGTGCCAGCAGCCTAAGACAGACCCAAGAGACCCAGTACTTC
NA	many	TRBV5-1	TRBJ1-4	CASSAGGPHDEKLFF	TGCGCCAGCAGCGCCGGGGGCCCACACGATGAAAAACTGTTTTTT
NA	NA	TRBV6-1	TRBJ2-2	CASSLWPGVVGELFF	TGTGCCAGCAGTCTTTGGCCAGGGGTGGTCGGGGAGCTGTTTTTT
NA	NA	TRBV12-3/TRBV12-4	TRBJ2-1	CASRAQGSGSYNEQFF	TGTGCCAGCAGGGCCCAGGGCTCTGGGTCCTACAATGAGCAGTTCTTC
TRBD2	many	TRBV5-6	TRBJ2-3	CASSPGTSGTDTQYF	TGTGCCAGCAGCCCCGGGACTAGCGGCACAGATACGCAGTATTTT
NA	many	TRBV29-1	TRBJ2-2	CSAGTPNTGELFF	TGCAGCGCCGGGACACCGAACACCGGGGAGCTGTTTTTT
NA	few	TRBV7-9	TRBJ1-1	CASSLEGSNTEAFF	TGTGCCAGCAGCTTAGAGGGATCCAACACTGAAGCTTTCTTT
NA	NA	TRBV7-2	TRBJ2-3	CASSLGLAATLGDTQYF	TGTGCCAGCAGCTTAGGGCTAGCAGCAACCTTGGGAGATACGCAGTATTTT
TRBD1	NA	TRBV5-1	TRBJ1-1	CASSPGQGVANEAFF	TGCGCCAGCAGCCCGGGACAGGGCGTTGCCAATGAAGCTTTCTTT
NA	NA	TRBV30	TRBJ2-5	CAWASWFSGETQYF	TGTGCCTGGGCGTCGTGGTTTTCCGGGGAGACCCAGTACTTC
TRBD1	many	TRBV5-1	TRBJ2-3	CASSSTGPPDTQYF	TGCGCCAGCAGCTCGACAGGGCCCCCAGATACGCAGTATTTT
TRBD1	many	TRBV20-1	TRBJ1-1	CSASQGASRNTEAFF	TGCAGTGCTTCTCAGGGGGCATCGAGGAACACTGAAGCTTTCTTT
TRBD1	NA	TRBV7-2	TRBJ1-6	CASSLAGTATNSPLHF	TGTGCCAGCAGCTTAGCTGGGACAGCAACTAATTCACCCCTCCACTTT
NA	few	TRBV4-3	TRBJ2-1	CASSQGGRGTVLYNEQFF	TGCGCCAGCAGCCAAGGGGGGAGGGGGACAGTCCTCTACAATGAGCAGTTCTTC
TRBD2	few	TRBV7-2	TRBJ2-7	CASSLNGGYEQYF	TGTGCCAGCAGCTTAAACGGGGGGTACGAGCAGTACTTC
NA	few	TRBV5-1	TRBJ2-3	CASRMDAGDTQYF	TGCGCCAGCCGAATGGATGCGGGAGATACGCAGTATTTT
NA	few	TRBV6-5	TRBJ1-3	CASRPGLSSGNTIYF	TGTGCCAGCAGGCCGGGACTCAGCTCTGGAAACACCATATATTTT
NA	NA	TRBV30	TRBJ1-2	CAWTGQDSQPSYGYTF	TGTGCCTGGACCGGACAAGACAGCCAGCCAAGCTATGGCTACACCTTC
NA	few	TRBV6-2/TRBV6-3	TRBJ2-3	CASSHPRGQDTQYF	TGTGCCAGCAGCCATCCCAGGGGCCAAGATACGCAGTATTTT
TRBD2	few	TRBV28	TRBJ2-3	CATIRGGDTDTQYF	TGTGCCACCATCCGGGGGGGAGATACAGATACGCAGTATTTT
NA	NA	TRBV6-5	TRBJ2-1	CASSYSQSSYNEQFF	TGTGCCAGCAGTTACTCCCAGAGCTCCTACAATGAGCAGTTCTTC
TRBD1	NA	TRBV6-5	TRBJ1-2	CASSYSTGVNYGYTF	TGTGCCAGCAGTTACTCGACAGGGGTAAACTATGGCTACACCTTC
NA	NA	TRBV20-1	TRBJ2-1	CSVRDLKSQFF	TGCAGTGTCAGAGATCTAAAGTCTCAGTTCTTC